These 3 T cell receptor beta chains came from one sample sequenced in a study of identical twins (dated by TCRdb to 2015 to 2016). Library generation was performed with 5' RACE. Instrument used: Illumina HiSeq 2000. TCRdb redid the processing of the public reads, applying fastp at Q25 and MiXCR, and retained in-frame beta chains. One record per CDR3 amino acid sequence lists the most common genes and DNA. Within this sample are 1,800,000 or so distinct CDR3 sequences, with about 30% of them counted one time only. The top ten constitute around 0.3% of the sample. The sample consisted of cord blood. These receptors originate from a newborn girl in good health.

The rearrangement uses TRBV2 and TRBJ2-1; 8 bases align to TRBD2. This CDR3 comprises 11 residues. In germline, CDR1 is SNHLY, CDR2 FYNNEI. The trim removed 10 bases at V and 9 bases at J, leaving 5 bases unmatched. The CDR3 spells CANGGVGEQFF. CDR3 nucleotides: TGTGCCAACGGGGGGGTTGGTGAGCAGTTCTTC.

The V and J genes are TRBV25-1 and TRBJ2-7, with 9 nucleotides matching TRBD2. J gave up 7 bases and V 9 bases, and 13 bases lay outside the gene matches. The CDR3 spans 14 residues. CDR1 and CDR2 from the germline V gene are MGHDK and SYGVNS. CDR3 protein: CASRRGSGSGEQYF. Written as DNA, the CDR3 is TGTGCCAGTCGAAGGGGTAGCGGGAGTGGAGAGCAGTACTTC.

This clonotype has more than one count but fewer than ten. This sequence joins TRBV7-9 and TRBJ1-2; D is unclear. The CDR3 runs to 13 residues. In germline, CDR1 is SEHNR, CDR2 FQNEAQ (reference sequence). Deletions cut 4 bases from V and 4 bases from J, with 10 bases between. The CDR3 nucleotides read TGTGCCAGCAGCTCAACCTCAGTCTATGGCTACACCTTC. Translating it yields CASSSTSVYGYTF.